The clone carrying this T cell receptor beta chain occurred a few times. Its target is not known. TCRdb called the 5' RACE reads again in MiXCR, with one record for every CDR3 protein. The sample carries some 760,000 distinct CDR3 sequences, over 15% recorded once. The source of the sample is a study of identical twins. Whole-study findings and limits: Weaker excess twin sharing was observed in beta out-of-frame sequences.

CDR3 size: 10 residues. V was cut by 6 bases and J by 10 bases, with 7 bases left in between. The data were also submitted as part of a second study, on T cells expressing NK-cell markers. That work states: In 5 or 6 donors, dominant CD3+CD56+NKG2C+ clonotypes ranked among the top 10 CD8+ clonotypes.

Sequenced input: PBMCs. The clonotype was recovered from a woman aged 18-35 years in good health. The rearrangement uses TRBV12-3 or TRBV12-4 and TRBJ2-1; D is undetermined. For the CDR3, the DNA is TGTGCCAGCAGACCCTACGAGCAGTTCTTC. Protein product: CASRPYEQFF.